The rows below give T cell receptor beta chains drawn from one sample of a study of shared clonotypes between healthy human individuals. Sequenced by immunoSEQ multiplex PCR; TCRdb stores in-frame clones only, minus some. Among about 1,800,000 clones listed, 85% to 95% were seen once. The sequenced material came from naive CD8+ T cells sorted from blood. The receptors come from a young man in good health. Each CDR3 is given with its conserved first and last residue. Each record gives: clone size, J gene, D gene, V gene, CDR3 protein, CDR3 DNA. D genes are given only for firm matches. Some rows mark clone size as missing; the rest say once, few, many or name a class of expanded clone.

clone_size: NA
j_call: TRBJ2-1
d_call: NA
v_call: TRBV4-1
cdr3_aa: CASSQAGGANEQFF
cdr3_nt: TGCGCCAGCAGCCAAGCTGGGGGGGCCAATGAGCAGTTCTTC

clone_size: NA
j_call: TRBJ2-2
d_call: NA
v_call: TRBV2
cdr3_aa: CASSEALRSTNTGELFF
cdr3_nt: TGTGCCAGCAGTGAAGCACTGCGCAGTACGAACACCGGGGAGCTGTTTTTT

clone_size: once
j_call: TRBJ1-5
d_call: NA
v_call: TRBV4-1
cdr3_aa: CASSQVGSQNQPQHF
cdr3_nt: TGCGCCAGCAGCCAAGTTGGCAGCCAAAATCAGCCCCAGCATTTT

clone_size: NA
j_call: TRBJ2-7
d_call: TRBD1
v_call: TRBV6-6
cdr3_aa: CASRNQNRGLGYEQYF
cdr3_nt: TGTGCCAGTAGAAACCAGAACAGGGGGCTGGGCTACGAGCAGTACTTC

clone_size: NA
j_call: TRBJ1-1
d_call: NA
v_call: TRBV2
cdr3_aa: CASSEWSLNTEAFF
cdr3_nt: TGTGCCAGCAGTGAATGGAGCCTAAACACTGAAGCTTTCTTT

clone_size: NA
j_call: TRBJ2-3
d_call: NA
v_call: TRBV30
cdr3_aa: CAWSATEDTQYF
cdr3_nt: TGTGCCTGGAGCGCTACCGAAGATACGCAGTATTTT

clone_size: NA
j_call: TRBJ2-7
d_call: NA
v_call: TRBV11-2
cdr3_aa: CASSLGARGYEQYF
cdr3_nt: TGTGCCAGCAGCTTAGGTGCCAGAGGCTACGAGCAGTACTTC

clone_size: NA
j_call: TRBJ1-4
d_call: NA
v_call: TRBV7-9
cdr3_aa: CASSPPGTAEKLFF
cdr3_nt: TGTGCCAGCAGCCCGCCCGGAACAGCGGAAAAACTGTTTTTT

clone_size: NA
j_call: TRBJ2-7
d_call: NA
v_call: TRBV11-2
cdr3_aa: CASSWWDLDEQYF
cdr3_nt: TGTGCCAGCAGCTGGTGGGATCTAGACGAGCAGTACTTC

clone_size: NA
j_call: TRBJ1-1
d_call: NA
v_call: TRBV4-1
cdr3_aa: CASSQTDSANTEAFF
cdr3_nt: TGCGCCAGCAGCCAAACAGACTCGGCGAACACTGAAGCTTTCTTT

clone_size: NA
j_call: TRBJ1-5
d_call: NA
v_call: TRBV6-1
cdr3_aa: CASSEEGRQPQHF
cdr3_nt: TGTGCCAGCAGTGAAGAGGGGCGGCAGCCCCAGCATTTT

clone_size: NA
j_call: TRBJ2-1
d_call: NA
v_call: TRBV18
cdr3_aa: CASSPPERTTSYNEQFF
cdr3_nt: TGTGCCAGCTCACCACCCGAGCGGACTACCTCCTACAATGAGCAGTTCTTC

clone_size: NA
j_call: TRBJ2-1
d_call: TRBD1
v_call: TRBV30
cdr3_aa: CAWSPDRGEKQFF
cdr3_nt: TGTGCCTGGAGTCCTGACAGGGGGGAAAAGCAGTTCTTC

clone_size: NA
j_call: TRBJ1-2
d_call: NA
v_call: TRBV9
cdr3_aa: CASSVGTLHYGYTF
cdr3_nt: TGTGCCAGCAGCGTAGGGACACTCCACTATGGCTACACCTTC

clone_size: NA
j_call: TRBJ2-6
d_call: NA
v_call: TRBV28
cdr3_aa: CASSLWGISSGANVLTF
cdr3_nt: TGTGCCAGCAGTTTATGGGGTATAAGCTCTGGGGCCAACGTCCTGACTTTC

clone_size: NA
j_call: TRBJ2-7
d_call: NA
v_call: TRBV27
cdr3_aa: CASSSGSVYEQYF
cdr3_nt: TGTGCCAGCAGTTCCGGTTCGGTCTACGAGCAGTACTTC

clone_size: NA
j_call: TRBJ2-7
d_call: NA
v_call: TRBV30
cdr3_aa: CAWSRLEGSYEQYF
cdr3_nt: TGTGCCTGGAGTCGGTTGGAGGGCTCCTACGAGCAGTACTTC

clone_size: NA
j_call: TRBJ2-3
d_call: TRBD2
v_call: TRBV6-5
cdr3_aa: CASSYFSGATDTQYF
cdr3_nt: TGTGCCAGCAGTTACTTTAGCGGGGCGACAGATACGCAGTATTTT

clone_size: NA
j_call: TRBJ2-7
d_call: NA
v_call: TRBV1
cdr3_aa: CTSSRGIYEQYF
cdr3_nt: TGCACCAGCAGCCGTGGTATCTACGAGCAGTACTTC

clone_size: NA
j_call: TRBJ2-7
d_call: NA
v_call: TRBV4-1
cdr3_aa: CASSQALTYEQYF
cdr3_nt: TGCGCCAGCAGCCAAGCTCTCACCTACGAGCAGTACTTC

clone_size: NA
j_call: TRBJ1-2
d_call: TRBD1
v_call: TRBV27
cdr3_aa: CASSLSIRTGIVYGYTF
cdr3_nt: TGTGCCAGCAGTTTATCGATCCGGACAGGGATCGTCTATGGCTACACCTTC

clone_size: once
j_call: TRBJ2-5
d_call: NA
v_call: TRBV9
cdr3_aa: CASSVGQGDWYQETQYF
cdr3_nt: TGTGCCAGCAGCGTAGGCCAAGGCGATTGGTACCAAGAGACCCAGTACTTC

clone_size: NA
j_call: TRBJ1-6
d_call: TRBD1
v_call: TRBV27
cdr3_aa: CASSRNRGYNSPLHF
cdr3_nt: TGTGCCAGCAGTCGGAACAGGGGTTATAATTCACCCCTCCACTTT

clone_size: NA
j_call: TRBJ1-5
d_call: NA
v_call: TRBV7-3
cdr3_aa: CASILWSKVLVYQPQHF
cdr3_nt: TGTGCCAGCATCCTATGGTCCAAAGTATTGGTTTACCAGCCCCAGCATTTT

clone_size: NA
j_call: TRBJ2-7
d_call: NA
v_call: TRBV21-1
cdr3_aa: CASSNFKASGNGLCYEQYF
cdr3_nt: TGTGCCAGCAGCAATTTCAAAGCGTCAGGGAATGGATTATGCTACGAGCAGTACTTC

clone_size: NA
j_call: TRBJ2-2
d_call: TRBD2
v_call: TRBV13
cdr3_aa: CASSIPPWREDHTGELFF
cdr3_nt: TGTGCCAGCAGCATACCCCCATGGCGGGAGGACCACACCGGGGAGCTGTTTTTT

clone_size: NA
j_call: TRBJ2-7
d_call: NA
v_call: TRBV30
cdr3_aa: CACDSIYEQYF
cdr3_nt: TGTGCCTGTGACAGCATCTACGAGCAGTACTTC

clone_size: NA
j_call: TRBJ2-7
d_call: TRBD1
v_call: TRBV28
cdr3_aa: CASSYNSGGTGGNEQYF
cdr3_nt: TGTGCCAGCAGTTACAACTCGGGCGGGACAGGAGGGAACGAGCAGTACTTC

clone_size: NA
j_call: TRBJ2-5
d_call: NA
v_call: TRBV11-3
cdr3_aa: CASSPHLAGGHQETQYF
cdr3_nt: TGTGCCAGCAGCCCACACCTCGCCGGGGGTCACCAAGAGACCCAGTACTTC

clone_size: NA
j_call: TRBJ2-3
d_call: NA
v_call: TRBV6-5
cdr3_aa: CASSLIIAARPDTQYF
cdr3_nt: TGTGCCAGCAGTTTAATCATAGCGGCGCGACCAGATACGCAGTATTTT

clone_size: NA
j_call: TRBJ1-1
d_call: NA
v_call: TRBV4-1
cdr3_aa: CASSQGYTGANEAFF
cdr3_nt: TGCGCCAGCAGCCAAGGTTATACAGGAGCTAATGAAGCTTTCTTT

clone_size: NA
j_call: TRBJ1-1
d_call: NA
v_call: TRBV5-6
cdr3_aa: CASSLLGSTEAFF
cdr3_nt: TGTGCCAGCAGCTTGTTGGGGAGCACTGAAGCTTTCTTT

clone_size: NA
j_call: TRBJ2-7
d_call: NA
v_call: TRBV11-1
cdr3_aa: CASSVSRGYEQYF
cdr3_nt: TGTGCCAGCAGCGTTTCAAGGGGCTACGAGCAGTACTTC

clone_size: NA
j_call: TRBJ2-1
d_call: TRBD2
v_call: TRBV28
cdr3_aa: CASTQTGGVPNEQFF
cdr3_nt: TGTGCCAGCACCCAAACTGGGGGGGTCCCCAATGAGCAGTTCTTC

clone_size: NA
j_call: TRBJ1-5
d_call: NA
v_call: TRBV4-1
cdr3_aa: CASSQSLGGRGQPQHF
cdr3_nt: TGCGCCAGCAGCCAGTCCCTCGGGGGGCGCGGTCAGCCCCAGCATTTT

clone_size: NA
j_call: TRBJ2-1
d_call: NA
v_call: TRBV14
cdr3_aa: CASSQDNGLSYNEQFF
cdr3_nt: TGTGCCAGCAGCCAAGATAACGGGCTCTCCTACAATGAGCAGTTCTTC

clone_size: NA
j_call: TRBJ2-7
d_call: NA
v_call: TRBV5-6
cdr3_aa: CASSVQGFDEQYF
cdr3_nt: TGTGCCAGCAGCGTACAGGGATTCGACGAGCAGTACTTC

clone_size: NA
j_call: TRBJ2-1
d_call: NA
v_call: TRBV6-5
cdr3_aa: CASSPERRPYNEQFF
cdr3_nt: TGTGCCAGCAGTCCCGAACGCAGGCCATACAATGAGCAGTTCTTC

clone_size: NA
j_call: TRBJ1-3
d_call: NA
v_call: TRBV6-1
cdr3_aa: CASSDFRVGSGNTIYF
cdr3_nt: TGTGCCAGCAGTGATTTTCGCGTGGGCTCTGGAAACACCATATATTTT

clone_size: NA
j_call: TRBJ2-1
d_call: TRBD2
v_call: TRBV10-1
cdr3_aa: CASSAILAGGLPGDEQFF
cdr3_nt: TGCGCCAGCAGTGCAATACTAGCGGGAGGCCTCCCGGGGGATGAGCAGTTCTTC

clone_size: NA
j_call: TRBJ2-1
d_call: TRBD2
v_call: TRBV5-6
cdr3_aa: CATRLADSYNEQFF
cdr3_nt: TGTGCCACCCGACTAGCAGACTCCTACAATGAGCAGTTCTTC

clone_size: NA
j_call: TRBJ1-5
d_call: TRBD1
v_call: TRBV2
cdr3_aa: CASSEAGGTGTFNQPQHF
cdr3_nt: TGTGCCAGCAGTGAAGCAGGTGGGACAGGGACTTTCAATCAGCCCCAGCATTTT

clone_size: NA
j_call: TRBJ2-5
d_call: NA
v_call: TRBV29-1
cdr3_aa: CSASTGQSGETQYF
cdr3_nt: TGCAGCGCCTCCACGGGGCAGTCGGGGGAGACCCAGTACTTC

clone_size: NA
j_call: TRBJ1-1
d_call: TRBD1
v_call: TRBV4-1
cdr3_aa: CASTLRTGADTEAFF
cdr3_nt: TGCGCCAGCACCCTACGGACAGGGGCGGACACTGAAGCTTTCTTT

clone_size: NA
j_call: TRBJ2-3
d_call: NA
v_call: TRBV13
cdr3_aa: CASSSLSTDTQYF
cdr3_nt: TGTGCCAGCAGCTCCCTCTCCACAGATACGCAGTATTTT

clone_size: NA
j_call: TRBJ2-7
d_call: NA
v_call: TRBV7-9
cdr3_aa: CASSSTGTAYEQYF
cdr3_nt: TGTGCCAGCAGCTCAACAGGGACGGCCTACGAGCAGTACTTC

clone_size: NA
j_call: TRBJ1-2
d_call: NA
v_call: TRBV9
cdr3_aa: CASSGIGENYGYTF
cdr3_nt: TGTGCCAGCAGCGGAATCGGCGAAAACTATGGCTACACCTTC

clone_size: NA
j_call: TRBJ1-5
d_call: NA
v_call: TRBV19
cdr3_aa: CASSPTSLVNQPQHF
cdr3_nt: TGTGCCAGTAGTCCCACCAGTCTAGTCAATCAGCCCCAGCATTTT

clone_size: NA
j_call: TRBJ1-2
d_call: NA
v_call: TRBV5-6
cdr3_aa: CASSLGDRGYTF
cdr3_nt: TGTGCCAGCAGCTTGGGCGATCGGGGCTACACCTTC

clone_size: NA
j_call: TRBJ2-3
d_call: TRBD1
v_call: TRBV6-1
cdr3_aa: CASSEMGTGLSDTQYF
cdr3_nt: TGTGCCAGCAGTGAGATGGGGACAGGGCTTTCCGATACGCAGTATTTT

clone_size: NA
j_call: TRBJ2-7
d_call: NA
v_call: TRBV5-6
cdr3_aa: CASSLSSFEQYF
cdr3_nt: TGTGCCAGCAGCTTGTCCAGCTTCGAGCAGTACTTC

clone_size: NA
j_call: TRBJ2-2
d_call: NA
v_call: TRBV9
cdr3_aa: CASSVLRDSNTGELFF
cdr3_nt: TGTGCCAGCAGCGTCCTCCGGGACTCAAACACCGGGGAGCTGTTTTTT

clone_size: NA
j_call: TRBJ1-4
d_call: NA
v_call: TRBV27
cdr3_aa: CASSLNRETNEKLFF
cdr3_nt: TGTGCCAGCAGTTTAAACAGGGAGACTAATGAAAAACTGTTTTTT

clone_size: NA
j_call: TRBJ2-7
d_call: TRBD2
v_call: TRBV5-1
cdr3_aa: CASSLEPSGGATSSYEQYF
cdr3_nt: TGCGCCAGCAGCTTGGAGCCTAGCGGGGGGGCGACTTCCTCCTACGAGCAGTACTTC

clone_size: NA
j_call: TRBJ2-3
d_call: NA
v_call: TRBV6-4
cdr3_aa: CASSEFRTSTDTQYF
cdr3_nt: TGTGCCAGCAGTGAGTTCCGCACTAGCACAGATACGCAGTATTTT

clone_size: once
j_call: TRBJ2-3
d_call: TRBD2
v_call: TRBV10-1
cdr3_aa: CASSESSLAGFSTDTQYF
cdr3_nt: TGCGCCAGCAGTGAGTCCTCACTAGCGGGATTTTCCACAGATACGCAGTATTTT

clone_size: NA
j_call: TRBJ2-7
d_call: NA
v_call: TRBV28
cdr3_aa: CASSLLQAYEQYF
cdr3_nt: TGTGCCAGCAGTCTACTACAAGCCTACGAGCAGTACTTC

clone_size: NA
j_call: TRBJ2-5
d_call: NA
v_call: TRBV6-1
cdr3_aa: CAADKAGVIWRHF
cdr3_nt: TGTGCCGCAGATAAAGCAGGGGTGATTTGGCGTCACTTC

clone_size: NA
j_call: TRBJ2-7
d_call: NA
v_call: TRBV4-1
cdr3_aa: CASSPSESYEQYF
cdr3_nt: TGCGCCAGCAGCCCCTCTGAGAGCTACGAGCAGTACTTC